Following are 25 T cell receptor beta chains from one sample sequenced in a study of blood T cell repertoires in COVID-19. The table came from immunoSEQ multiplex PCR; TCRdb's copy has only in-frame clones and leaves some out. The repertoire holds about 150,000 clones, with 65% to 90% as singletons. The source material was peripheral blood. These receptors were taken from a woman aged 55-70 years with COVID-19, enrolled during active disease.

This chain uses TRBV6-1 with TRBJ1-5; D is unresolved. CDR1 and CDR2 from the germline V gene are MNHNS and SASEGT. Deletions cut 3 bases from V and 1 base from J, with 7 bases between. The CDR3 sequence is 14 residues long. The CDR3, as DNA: TGTGCCAGCAGTGAGCGATTGAGCAATCAGCCCCAGCATTTT. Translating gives CASSERLSNQPQHF.

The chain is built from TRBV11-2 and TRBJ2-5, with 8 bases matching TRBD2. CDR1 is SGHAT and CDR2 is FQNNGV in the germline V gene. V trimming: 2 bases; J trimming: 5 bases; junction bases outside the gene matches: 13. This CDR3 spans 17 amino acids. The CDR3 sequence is CASSLSTHRGGAETQYF. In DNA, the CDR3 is TGTGCCAGCAGCTTATCAACCCACCGGGGGGGCGCGGAGACCCAGTACTTC.

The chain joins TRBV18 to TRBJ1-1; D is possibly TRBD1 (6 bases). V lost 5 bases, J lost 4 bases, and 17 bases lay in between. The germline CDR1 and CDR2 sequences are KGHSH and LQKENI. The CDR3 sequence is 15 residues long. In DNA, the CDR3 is TGTGCCAGCTCAAAGACGGACAGTTCTGGCACTGAAGCTTTCTTT. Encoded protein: CASSKTDSSGTEAFF.

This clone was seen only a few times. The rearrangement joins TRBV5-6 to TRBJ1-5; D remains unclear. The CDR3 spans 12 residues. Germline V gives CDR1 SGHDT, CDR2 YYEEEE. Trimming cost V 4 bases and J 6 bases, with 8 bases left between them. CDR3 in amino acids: CASSRSLQPQHF. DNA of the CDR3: TGTGCCAGCAGCCGGTCTCTTCAGCCCCAGCATTTT.

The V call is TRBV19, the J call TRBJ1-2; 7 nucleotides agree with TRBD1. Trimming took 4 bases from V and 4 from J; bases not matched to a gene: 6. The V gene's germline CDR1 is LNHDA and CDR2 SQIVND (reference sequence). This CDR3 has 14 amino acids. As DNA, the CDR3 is TGTGCCAGTAGTACCCCGGGACAGATCTATGGCTACACCTTC. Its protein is CASSTPGQIYGYTF. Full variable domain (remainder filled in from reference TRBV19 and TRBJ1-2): DGGITQSPKYLFRKEGQNVTLSCEQNLNHDAMYWYRQDPGQGLRLIYYSQIVNDFQKGDIAEGYSVSREKKESFPLTVTSAQKNPTAFYLCASSTPGQIYGYTFGSGTRLTVV.

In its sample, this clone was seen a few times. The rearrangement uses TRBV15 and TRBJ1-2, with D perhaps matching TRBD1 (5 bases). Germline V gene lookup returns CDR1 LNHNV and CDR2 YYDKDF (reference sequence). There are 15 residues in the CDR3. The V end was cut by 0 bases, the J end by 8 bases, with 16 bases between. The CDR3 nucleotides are TGTGCCACCAGCAGAGATCTAGGCGGGACGAGGGGCTACACCTTC. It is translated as CATSRDLGGTRGYTF.

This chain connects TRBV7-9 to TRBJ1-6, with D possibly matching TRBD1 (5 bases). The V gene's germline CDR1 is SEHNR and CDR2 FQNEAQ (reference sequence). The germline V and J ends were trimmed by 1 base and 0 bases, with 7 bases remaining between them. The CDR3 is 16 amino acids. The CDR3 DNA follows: TGTGCCAGCAGCTTAGGACAGAGCTCCTATAATTCACCCCTCCACTTT. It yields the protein CASSLGQSSYNSPLHF.

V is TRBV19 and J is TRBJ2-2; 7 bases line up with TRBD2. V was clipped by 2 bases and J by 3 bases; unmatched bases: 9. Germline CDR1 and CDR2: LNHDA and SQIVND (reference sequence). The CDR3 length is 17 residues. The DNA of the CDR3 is TGTGCCAGTAGTATATTCCAGCGGGGCGCCTACACCGGGGAGCTGTTTTTT. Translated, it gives CASSIFQRGAYTGELFF.

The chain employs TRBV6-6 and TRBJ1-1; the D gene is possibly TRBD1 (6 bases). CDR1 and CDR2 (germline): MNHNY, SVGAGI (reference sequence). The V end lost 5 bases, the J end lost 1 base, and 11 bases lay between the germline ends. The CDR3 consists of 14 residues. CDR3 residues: CASSPPTGNTEAFF. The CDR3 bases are TGTGCCAGCAGTCCCCCGACAGGGAACACTGAAGCTTTCTTT.

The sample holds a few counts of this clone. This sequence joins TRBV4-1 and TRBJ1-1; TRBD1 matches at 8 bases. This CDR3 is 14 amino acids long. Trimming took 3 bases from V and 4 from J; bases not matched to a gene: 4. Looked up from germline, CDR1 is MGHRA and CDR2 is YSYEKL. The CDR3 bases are TGCGCCAGCAGCCATGCAGGGGGCATCACTGAAGCTTTCTTT. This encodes CASSHAGGITEAFF.

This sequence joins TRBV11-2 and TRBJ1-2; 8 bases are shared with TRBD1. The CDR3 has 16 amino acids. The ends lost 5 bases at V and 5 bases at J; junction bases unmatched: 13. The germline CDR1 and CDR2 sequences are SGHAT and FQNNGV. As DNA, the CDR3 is TGTGCCAGCAGCATTCGAAGCAGGGGGCTCGGATATGGCTACACCTTC. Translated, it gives CASSIRSRGLGYGYTF.

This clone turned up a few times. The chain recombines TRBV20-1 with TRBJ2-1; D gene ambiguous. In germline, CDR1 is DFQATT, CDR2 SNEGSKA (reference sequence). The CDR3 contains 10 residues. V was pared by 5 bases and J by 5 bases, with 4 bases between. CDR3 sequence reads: CSALNNEQFF. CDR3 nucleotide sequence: TGCAGTGCTTTAAACAATGAGCAGTTCTTC.

The CDR3 region is CSVENRGFGYTF. The CDR3, as DNA: TGCAGCGTTGAGAACAGGGGTTTTGGCTACACCTTC. The chain carries TRBV29-1 and TRBJ1-2; 7 bases align to TRBD1. Germline-derived CDR1 and CDR2 are SQVTM and ANQGSEA. The V and J ends lost 3 bases and 7 bases, in that order; junction bases with no gene match: 5. CDR3 length equals 12 residues.

CDR3 nucleotide sequence: TGTGCCAGCAGCCACGGGAGGGACAGGGTTGGAAACACCATATATTTT. Encoded protein: CASSHGRDRVGNTIYF. The J gene is TRBJ1-3, the V gene TRBV3-1 (or the pseudogene TRBV3-2); TRBD1 agrees at 9 bases. CDR3 size: 16 residues. Germline CDR1 LGHDT, CDR2 YNNKEL (reference sequence). With 3 bases clipped from V and 3 bases from J, the junction kept 6 bases outside the gene matches.

The CDR3 protein is CASSQGTGRETQYF. CDR3 in DNA: TGTGCCAGCTCACAGGGGACAGGGCGAGAGACCCAGTACTTC. This chain uses TRBV18 with TRBJ2-5; TRBD1 matches at 9 bases. Per the germline V gene, CDR1 is KGHSH and CDR2 is LQKENI. The CDR3 contains 14 residues. The ends lost 4 bases at V and 4 bases at J; junction bases unmatched: 4.

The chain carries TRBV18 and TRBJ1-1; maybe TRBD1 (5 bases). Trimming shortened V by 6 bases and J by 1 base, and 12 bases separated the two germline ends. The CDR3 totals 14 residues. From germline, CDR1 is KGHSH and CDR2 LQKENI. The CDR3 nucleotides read TGTGCCAGCTCCCCTCAGGGTCCGAACACTGAAGCTTTCTTT. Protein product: CASSPQGPNTEAFF. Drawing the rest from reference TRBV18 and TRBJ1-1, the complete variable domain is NAGVMQNPRHLVRRRGQEARLRCSPMKGHSHVYWYRQLPEEGLKFMVYLQKENIIDESGMPKERFSAEFPKEGPSILRIQQVVRGDSAAYFCASSPQGPNTEAFFGQGTRLTVV.

CDR3 protein: CSVLTGIRQFF. In nucleotides, the CDR3 is TGCAGCGTTCTGACAGGGATTCGTCAGTTCTTC. The chain carries TRBV29-1 and TRBJ2-1, with TRBD1 identical over 7 bases. V was clipped by 5 bases and J by 13 bases; unmatched bases: 8. The germline gives CDR1 SQVTM, CDR2 ANQGSEA. The CDR3 runs to 11 residues.

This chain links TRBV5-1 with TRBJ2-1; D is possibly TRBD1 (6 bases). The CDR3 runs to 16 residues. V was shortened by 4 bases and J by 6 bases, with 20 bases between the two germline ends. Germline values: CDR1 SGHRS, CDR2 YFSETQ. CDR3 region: CASSLVGADSSNEQFF. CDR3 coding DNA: TGCGCCAGCAGCCTCGTGGGGGCGGATTCTTCCAATGAGCAGTTCTTC. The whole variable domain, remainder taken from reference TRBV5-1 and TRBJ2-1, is KAGVTQTPRYLIKTRGQQVTLSCSPISGHRSVSWYQQTPGQGLQFLFEYFSETQRNKGNFPGRFSGRQFSNSRSEMNVSTLELGDSALYLCASSLVGADSSNEQFFGPGTRLTVL.

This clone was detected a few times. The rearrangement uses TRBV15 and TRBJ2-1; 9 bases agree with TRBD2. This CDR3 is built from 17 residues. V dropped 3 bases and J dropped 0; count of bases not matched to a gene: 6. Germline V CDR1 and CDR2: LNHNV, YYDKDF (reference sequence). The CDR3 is CATSSPRLADSYNEQFF. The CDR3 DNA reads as TGTGCCACCAGCAGCCCTAGACTAGCGGACTCCTACAATGAGCAGTTCTTC.

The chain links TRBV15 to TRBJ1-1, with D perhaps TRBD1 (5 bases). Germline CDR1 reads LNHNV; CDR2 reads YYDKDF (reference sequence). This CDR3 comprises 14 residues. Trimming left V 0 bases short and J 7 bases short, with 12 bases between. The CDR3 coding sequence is TGTGCCACCAGCAGAGATCTTAGGGGACTTGAAGCTTTCTTT. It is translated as CATSRDLRGLEAFF.

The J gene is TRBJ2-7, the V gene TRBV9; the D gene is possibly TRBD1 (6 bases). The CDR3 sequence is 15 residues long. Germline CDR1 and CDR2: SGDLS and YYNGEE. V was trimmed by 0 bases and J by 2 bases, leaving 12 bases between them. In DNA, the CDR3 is TGTGCCAGCAGCGTAGGGGACACCCTTACCTACGAGCAGTACTTC. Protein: CASSVGDTLTYEQYF.

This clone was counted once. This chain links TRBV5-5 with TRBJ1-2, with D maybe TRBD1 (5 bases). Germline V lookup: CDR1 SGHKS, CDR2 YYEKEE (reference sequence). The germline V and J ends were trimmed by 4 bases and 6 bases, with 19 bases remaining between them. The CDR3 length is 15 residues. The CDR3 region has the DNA TGTGCCAGCAGCGGGGCGACTTGGGGCGCGGATGGCTACACCTTC. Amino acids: CASSGATWGADGYTF.

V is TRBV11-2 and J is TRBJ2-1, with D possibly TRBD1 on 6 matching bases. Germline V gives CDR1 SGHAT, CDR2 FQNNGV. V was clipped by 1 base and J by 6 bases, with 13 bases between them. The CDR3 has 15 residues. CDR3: CASSLVGALGNEQFF. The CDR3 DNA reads TGTGCCAGCAGCTTAGTGGGGGCCTTGGGCAATGAGCAGTTCTTC.

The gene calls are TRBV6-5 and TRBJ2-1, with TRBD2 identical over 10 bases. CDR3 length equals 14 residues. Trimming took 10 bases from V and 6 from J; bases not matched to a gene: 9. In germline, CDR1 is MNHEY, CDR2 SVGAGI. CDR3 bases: TGTGCCACCCAGTGGACTAGCGGATCCAATGAGCAGTTCTTC. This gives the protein CATQWTSGSNEQFF.

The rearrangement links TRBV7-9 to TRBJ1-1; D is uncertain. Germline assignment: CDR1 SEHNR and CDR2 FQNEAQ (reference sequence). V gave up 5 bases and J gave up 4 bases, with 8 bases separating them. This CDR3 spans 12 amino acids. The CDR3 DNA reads TGTGCCAGCAGCCCGGAGAGCACTGAAGCTTTCTTT. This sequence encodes CASSPESTEAFF.